This T cell receptor beta chain originates from a study of cytomegalovirus exposure and HLA in healthy donors. Healthy bone marrow donors made up the cohort. The PCR ran on 60 Vbeta and 13 Jbeta primers. Produced via immunoSEQ multiplex PCR; TCRdb's table is partial and in-frame only. The table records around 110,000 clones, roughly 82% of them present only once. Findings and caveats of the study: The study had only CMV serostatus as immune exposure information. Rarity characterized most TCR sequences, yet some public TCRs appeared in many donors. Listed as cytomegalovirus-associated were 150 to 200 TCR beta chains.

As regards this clone: No antigen is known for it.

Sequencing input: PBMCs. The origin of this receptor is a male donor in good health and CMV-seronegative.

The CDR3, as DNA: TGTGCCAGCAGAAAAATTACCGGGACAGGGTCCCGGAGCGGCGAGCAGTACTTC. Its translation: CASRKITGTGSRSGEQYF. The gene calls are TRBV4-2 and TRBJ2-7, with TRBD1 identical over 9 bases. V shed 6 bases, J shed 6 bases, and the junction held 21 bases outside the gene matches. This CDR3 spans 18 amino acids. Germline values: CDR1 LGHNA, CDR2 YNFKEQ.